These T cell receptor beta chains were read from a single sample in a study of blood T cell repertoires in COVID-19. Assay: immunoSEQ multiplex PCR; the TCRdb copy retains only in-frame clones and omits some. The sample holds 80,000 or so clones, about 89% seen once. Sequences were obtained from peripheral blood. All receptors come from a woman aged 55-70 years with acute or convalescent COVID-19. Both conserved end residues are part of each CDR3. A D gene is named only where the DNA matches it firmly. Clone size is not always given. Where it is, it says once, few, many or a class for expanded clones.

>.|TRBV27|14|.|TRBJ2-1
CASSFQGGYNEQFF
TGTGCCAGCAGTTTTCAGGGTGGGTACAATGAGCAGTTCTTC
>TRBD2|TRBV27|15|once|TRBJ2-7
CASSSTLAGVYEQYF
TGTGCCAGCAGTTCTACGTTGGCGGGAGTATACGAGCAGTACTTC
>.|TRBV18|13|.|TRBJ1-5
CASSPDRDQPQHF
TGTGCCAGCTCACCGGACAGAGATCAGCCCCAGCATTTT
>TRBD1|TRBV29-1|13|.|TRBJ2-7
CSVNRDRGHEQYF
TGCAGCGTTAACCGGGACAGGGGTCACGAGCAGTACTTC
>.|TRBV7-8|14|few|TRBJ2-7
CASSLVGQTYEQYF
TGTGCCAGCAGCTTAGTAGGACAGACCTACGAGCAGTACTTC
>TRBD1|TRBV5-1|16|.|TRBJ2-5
CASSSRNADRGETQYF
TGCGCCAGCAGCTCCCGAAATGCGGACAGGGGTGAGACCCAGTACTTC
>.|TRBV7-3|17|.|TRBJ1-5
CASSARGPFNSNQPQHF
TGTGCCAGCAGCGCCAGGGGACCGTTTAATAGCAATCAGCCCCAGCATTTT
>.|TRBV11-2|13|.|TRBJ2-7
CASSLLRTIEQYF
TGTGCCAGCAGCCTCCTCCGGACTATCGAGCAGTACTTC
>.|TRBV6-2/TRBV6-3|13|.|TRBJ1-2
CASSGTQGYGYTF
TGTGCCAGCAGTGGAACGCAGGGGTATGGCTACACCTTC
>.|TRBV7-3|13|.|TRBJ2-7
CASSLEVMGEQYF
TGTGCCAGCAGCTTAGAGGTGATGGGCGAGCAGTACTTC
>TRBD2|TRBV11-2|15|.|TRBJ2-5
CASSLGTSGQETQYF
TGTGCCAGCAGCCTCGGGACTAGCGGACAAGAGACCCAGTACTTC
>.|TRBV13|15|.|TRBJ2-2
CASRAKARDTGELFF
TGTGCCAGCCGAGCGAAGGCCAGGGACACCGGGGAGCTGTTTTTT
>.|TRBV18|15|.|TRBJ2-1
CASSPGLAINNEQFF
TGTGCCAGCTCACCAGGGCTAGCGATCAACAATGAGCAGTTCTTC
>TRBD1|TRBV28|13|.|TRBJ1-5
CAARQGRIQPQHF
TGTGCCGCCAGACAGGGTCGGATTCAGCCCCAGCATTTT
>TRBD2|TRBV7-6|17|.|TRBJ2-1
CASSLEVSGSRYNEQFF
TGTGCCAGCAGCTTAGAGGTTAGCGGGAGTCGCTACAATGAGCAGTTCTTC
>.|TRBV7-3|13|.|TRBJ2-7
CASSSTTGYEQYF
TGTGCCAGCAGCTCGACGACAGGTTACGAGCAGTACTTC
>.|TRBV7-7|17|once|TRBJ2-6
CASSHRDTYSGANVLTF
TGTGCCAGCAGCCACCGGGACACCTACTCTGGGGCCAACGTCCTGACTTTC
>TRBD1|TRBV14|14|.|TRBJ1-1
CASSLRTGNTEAFF
TGTGCCAGCAGCCTCCGGACAGGGAACACTGAAGCTTTCTTT
>.|TRBV27|14|few|TRBJ1-6
CASSLSLYNSPLHF
TGTGCCAGCAGTTTGTCCCTCTATAATTCACCCCTCCACTTT
>TRBD2|TRBV25-1|18|.|TRBJ2-1
CASSKPFSGGGAYNEQFF
TGTGCCAGCAGTAAGCCATTTAGCGGGGGGGGCGCCTACAATGAGCAGTTCTTC
>TRBD2|TRBV2|14|.|TRBJ2-7
CASRVAGGTYEQYF
TGTGCCAGCAGAGTAGCGGGGGGGACCTACGAGCAGTACTTC
>.|TRBV28|16|.|TRBJ2-1
CASSLRGRLSYNEQFF
TGTGCCAGCAGTTTAAGGGGTAGACTCTCCTACAATGAGCAGTTCTTC
>.|TRBV28|16|.|TRBJ1-6
CASTSGGVSGISPLHF
TGTGCCAGCACCAGCGGAGGGGTGTCCGGGATTTCACCCCTCCACTTT
>.|TRBV12-3/TRBV12-4|11|.|TRBJ1-2
CASSFDRSYTF
TGTGCCAGCAGTTTTGACAGGAGCTACACCTTC
>.|TRBV9|14|.|TRBJ2-7
CASSVGNRPNEQYF
TGTGCCAGCAGCGTAGGGAACAGACCCAACGAGCAGTACTTC
>.|TRBV18|15|.|TRBJ2-5
CASSLTGTEGETQYF
TGTGCCAGCTCATTAACCGGGACGGAGGGGGAGACCCAGTACTTC
>TRBD1|TRBV5-4|14|once|TRBJ2-7
CASSLGQGSNEQYF
TGTGCCAGCAGCTTGGGACAGGGATCCAACGAGCAGTACTTC
>.|TRBV28|15|.|TRBJ1-3
CASSLTAGVGNTIYF
TGTGCCAGCAGTCTCACAGCAGGGGTAGGAAACACCATATATTTT
>TRBD2|TRBV29-1|19|.|TRBJ2-1
CSARVPLAGGPSSYNEQFF
TGCAGCGCACGCGTCCCTCTAGCGGGAGGGCCGAGCTCCTACAATGAGCAGTTCTTC
>.|TRBV28|14|.|TRBJ2-1
CASRLGQARNEQFF
TGTGCCAGCAGACTGGGGCAGGCTCGAAATGAGCAGTTCTTC
>.|TRBV18|17|.|TRBJ1-6
CASSPPTPSSYNSPLHF
TGTGCCAGCTCACCACCAACTCCTAGCTCCTATAATTCACCCCTCCACTTT
>TRBD1|TRBV7-3|15|.|TRBJ2-7
CASSLTPDRNSEQYF
TGTGCCAGCAGCTTAACACCGGACAGGAATTCCGAGCAGTACTTC
>TRBD1|TRBV18|15|.|TRBJ1-3
CASSPQGQGGNTIYF
TGTGCCAGCTCACCCCAGGGACAGGGAGGAAACACCATATATTTT
>.|TRBV4-2|13|.|TRBJ2-2
CASTFGGTGELFF
TGTGCCAGCACCTTCGGGGGTACCGGGGAGCTGTTTTTT
>.|TRBV7-2|13|.|TRBJ1-3
CASSPQGGDTIYF
TGTGCCAGCAGCCCCCAGGGAGGGGACACCATATATTTT
>.|TRBV6-5|13|once|TRBJ2-1
CASSYYTGSEQFF
TGTGCCAGCAGTTACTACACAGGGTCTGAGCAGTTCTTC
>.|TRBV9|14|.|TRBJ2-7
CASSTGKFSYEQYF
TGTGCCAGCAGCACCGGGAAATTTTCCTACGAGCAGTACTTC
>TRBD2|TRBV7-2|16|.|TRBJ2-3
CASSLAPAGVTDTQYF
TGTGCCAGCAGCCTCGCCCCAGCGGGAGTGACAGATACGCAGTATTTT
>TRBD1|TRBV7-2|16|once|TRBJ1-2
CASSLEAGGVYYGYTF
TGTGCCAGCAGCTTAGAAGCAGGGGGCGTCTACTATGGCTACACCTTC
>.|TRBV5-6|13|.|TRBJ2-1
CASSFLAGNEQFF
TGTGCCAGCAGCTTTCTCGCGGGCAATGAGCAGTTCTTC
>.|TRBV19|13|few|TRBJ1-5
CATRGGARQPQHF
TGTGCCACCCGGGGGGGGGCACGCCAGCCCCAGCATTTT
>.|TRBV9|13|few|TRBJ1-2
CASSVGDLVGYTF
TGTGCCAGCAGCGTAGGTGACTTGGTTGGCTACACCTTC
>.|TRBV6-5|12|.|TRBJ1-3
CAAMGASNTIYF
TGTGCCGCGATGGGGGCCTCAAACACCATATATTTT